The rows below give T cell receptor beta chains drawn from one sample of a study of blood T cell repertoires in COVID-19. The repertoire was sequenced with immunoSEQ multiplex PCR; TCRdb's copy has only in-frame clones and lacks some. The sample shows about 280,000 clones, around 85% of them seen only once. The material sequenced was PBMCs or T cells enriched from blood (not recorded which). The receptors derive from a woman in her forties or fifties who had recovered from COVID-19. Each CDR3 is given with its conserved first and last residue. D genes are given only for firm matches. Size tells how often a clone was seen (once, few, many) or the class of an expanded clone, and some rows leave it out.

V	D	size	J	CDR3	DNA
TRBV6-6	.	.	TRBJ2-2	CASTDPRTGELFF	TGTGCCAGCACCGATCCGCGGACCGGGGAGCTGTTTTTT
TRBV7-2	.	.	TRBJ2-3	CASSWAGDGVDTQYF	TGTGCCAGCAGCTGGGCAGGGGACGGCGTAGATACGCAGTATTTT
TRBV5-1	.	.	TRBJ2-5	CASSLGQGTWETQYF	TGCGCCAGCAGCTTAGGGCAGGGGACGTGGGAGACCCAGTACTTC
TRBV18	TRBD2	.	TRBJ2-7	CASSPQGLAGNVIPFYEQYF	TGTGCCAGCTCACCCCAAGGACTAGCGGGAAACGTAATCCCTTTCTACGAGCAGTACTTC
TRBV7-7	.	.	TRBJ1-6	CATTGYGCSYNSPLHF	.
TRBV4-1	TRBD2	few	TRBJ2-7	CASSQVLARSSYEQYF	TGCGCCAGCAGCCAGGTACTAGCGAGAAGCTCCTACGAGCAGTACTTC
TRBV5-6	TRBD1	.	TRBJ1-2	CASTEDRVGTYGYTF	TGTGCCAGCACGGAGGACAGGGTAGGGACCTATGGCTACACCTTC
TRBV15	TRBD2	.	TRBJ2-3	CATSRENLLAGGDTQYF	TGTGCCACCAGCAGAGAAAACTTACTAGCGGGAGGGGATACGCAGTATTTT
TRBV27	TRBD2	few	TRBJ2-1	CASSLWASGSIYNEQFF	TGTGCCAGCAGTTTATGGGCTAGCGGATCCATTTACAATGAGCAGTTCTTC
TRBV2	.	.	TRBJ2-2	CASLTVFTGELFF	TGTGCCAGCCTTACGGTGTTCACCGGGGAGCTGTTTTTT
TRBV5-4	.	.	TRBJ1-1	CASSQVGGLAEAFF	TGTGCCAGCAGCCAAGTTGGGGGCTTGGCTGAAGCTTTCTTT
TRBV5-1	TRBD1	.	TRBJ1-2	CASNAAGQGAIGYTF	TGCGCCAGTAACGCTGCAGGACAGGGGGCAATCGGCTACACCTTC
TRBV6-5	TRBD1	.	TRBJ1-4	CASRGTAYEKLFF	TGTGCCAGCAGGGGGACAGCCTATGAAAAACTGTTTTTT
TRBV6-5	TRBD2	.	TRBJ2-7	CASSRLRAGEGEQYF	TGTGCCAGCAGTCGCCTGCGGGCGGGGGAGGGAGAGCAGTACTTC